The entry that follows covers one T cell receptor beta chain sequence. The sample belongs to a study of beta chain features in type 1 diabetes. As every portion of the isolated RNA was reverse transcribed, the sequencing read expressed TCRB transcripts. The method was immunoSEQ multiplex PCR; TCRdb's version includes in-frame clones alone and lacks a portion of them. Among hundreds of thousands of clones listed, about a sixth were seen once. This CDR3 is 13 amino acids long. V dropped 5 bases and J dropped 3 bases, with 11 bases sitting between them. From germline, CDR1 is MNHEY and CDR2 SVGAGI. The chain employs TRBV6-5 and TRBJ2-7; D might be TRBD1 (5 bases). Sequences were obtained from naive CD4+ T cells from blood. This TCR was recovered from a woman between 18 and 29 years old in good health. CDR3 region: CASSLTDSYEQYF. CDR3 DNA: TGTGCCAGCAGTCTGACTGACAGCTACGAGCAGTACTTC.